This T cell receptor beta chain stems from a study of CD8 T cells in ankylosing spondylitis. Trimming left V 6 bases short and J 4 bases short, with 10 bases between. Germline-derived CDR1 and CDR2 are DFQATT and SNEGSKA (reference sequence). The CDR3 extends over 12 amino acids. Findings and limits, study-wide: Disease-linked clones, CD8+, were relatively rare in peripheral blood. The study identified a TCR beta motif of several highly homologous variants that appeared characteristic of ankylosing spondylitis blood.

Quantitative barcoded 5'-RACE was used to prepare TCR beta libraries. Each CDR3 protein gets one entry after TCRdb re-called the 5' RACE reads with MiXCR. This table holds 150,000 to 200,000 distinct CDR3 sequences, 10% to 15% found once. This clonotype was detected a few times. Its antigen is not identified. The TCR sequence derives from a female donor with ankylosing spondylitis or in good health (not recorded which). Sequencing was done on a sample of blood, either unsorted or a sorted T cell fraction (not recorded which). This sequence joins TRBV20-1 and TRBJ1-5; weak D call: TRBD1 (6 bases). In DNA, the CDR3 is TGCAGTGCCGAGGGGGGAAATCAGCCCCAGCATTTT. It encodes CSAEGGNQPQHF.